This T cell receptor (beta chain) was recovered during a study of OX40 agonist ivuxolimab in advanced cancers. Sequencing was performed with immunoSEQ multiplex PCR; in TCRdb, only in-frame clones are kept and a portion is missing. The repertoire consists of under 75,000 clones, with approximately 90% occurring once and the leading ten covering roughly 15%. This clone has just one count. Germline-derived CDR1 and CDR2 are MDHEN and SYDVKM. CDR3 size: 14 residues. V lost 1 base and J lost 5, with 9 bases in between. This TCR came from an adult with an advanced solid tumor such as melanoma, head and neck, liver or kidney cancer. The chain links TRBV28 to TRBJ1-5, with D uncertain. Specimen: CD4+ or CD8+ T cells sorted from blood, collected in a trial of the OX40 agonist ivuxolimab. The CDR3 DNA is TGTGCCAGCAGTTTATACCGGGGTGATCAGCCCCAGCATTTT. It encodes CASSLYRGDQPQHF.